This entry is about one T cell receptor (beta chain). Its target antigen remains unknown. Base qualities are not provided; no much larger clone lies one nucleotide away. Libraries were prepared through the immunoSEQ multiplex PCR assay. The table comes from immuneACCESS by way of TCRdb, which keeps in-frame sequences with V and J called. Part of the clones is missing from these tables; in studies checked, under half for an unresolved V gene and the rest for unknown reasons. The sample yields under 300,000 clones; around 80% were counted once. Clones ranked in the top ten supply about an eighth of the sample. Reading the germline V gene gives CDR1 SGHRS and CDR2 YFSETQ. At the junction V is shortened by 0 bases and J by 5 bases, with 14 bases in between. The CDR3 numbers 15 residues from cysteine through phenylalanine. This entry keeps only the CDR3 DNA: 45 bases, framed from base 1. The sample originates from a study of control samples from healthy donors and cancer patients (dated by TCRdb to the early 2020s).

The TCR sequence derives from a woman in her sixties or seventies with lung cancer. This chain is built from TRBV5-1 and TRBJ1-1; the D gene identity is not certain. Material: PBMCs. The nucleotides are TGCGCCAGCAGCTTGGATGGGGTAGTAGCGACTGAAGCTTTCTTT. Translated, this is CASSLDGVVATEAFF.